The sample holds a few counts of the clone carrying this T cell receptor beta chain. This sample was taken from a study of human T cells and chemical hapten exposure. After removal of 0 bases from V and 1 base from J, the junction contained 4 bases not matched to a gene. Germline V gene sequence: CDR1 LGHDT, CDR2 YNNKEL (reference sequence). The CDR3 is 17 amino acids. Noted time point: patch test 1, 2 weeks after DPC sensitization. Treatment: therapeutic diphenylcyclopropenone sensitization with weekly scalp DPC. Unfractionated whole blood was the source from which total RNA was extracted. Researchers sampled blood before each patch test went on. TCRdb redid the calling of the RACE reads with MiXCR, one entry per CDR3 protein. Seen here are tens of thousands of distinct CDR3 sequences, just under 6.5% observed once, and the top ten hold roughly 9.1%.

This chain connects TRBV3-1 to TRBJ2-5; 11 nucleotides match TRBD1. This receptor was obtained from a woman aged 25 to 39 with alopecia areata. Some clones in this sample may be carry-over from other donors' samples. Specimen: whole blood, collected in connection with sensitization to the hapten diphenylcyclopropenone (DPC). Here the CDR3 DNA reads TGTGCCAGCAGCCAAGATTTGGGGACAGGGGGCCAAGAGACCCAGTACTTC. Protein product: CASSQDLGTGGQETQYF.